This T cell receptor beta chain was sequenced for a study of CXCR3-negative and CXCR3-positive naive CD8 T cells. CDR1 is KGHSY and CDR2 is FQNENV in the germline V gene. This CDR3 is 13 amino acids long. Study-wide findings and caveats: For memory CD8+ cells diversity was much lower, but both naive subsets had comparably high diversity. Researchers report CXCR3 expression partially decreased after cryopreservation, with fresh PBMCs used in most assays. Comparison of naive cells showed more hydrophobic TRB CDR3s in CXCR3-positive than in CXCR3-negative naive cells.

The libraries of TRB cDNA were prepared using 5' RACE with UMI labels. TCRdb reprocessed the 5' RACE reads, with one entry per CDR3 protein and no DNA. This sample contains roughly 63,000 distinct CDR3 sequences. Naive CD8+ T cells displayed a CD45RO-CCR7+CD27+CD95- phenotype. As for this clonotype: Its specificity is unknown.

This TCR derives from a human donor in good health. Some clones in this sample may be carry-over from other donors' samples. Sequences were obtained from naive CXCR3+ CD8+ T cells from blood. The subset is: CD45RO-CCR7+CD27+CD95- naive CD8+ T cells expressing CXCR3 (TNR3+). The V and J genes are TRBV16 and TRBJ1-5. CDR3 in amino acids: CATSGPSNQPQHF.